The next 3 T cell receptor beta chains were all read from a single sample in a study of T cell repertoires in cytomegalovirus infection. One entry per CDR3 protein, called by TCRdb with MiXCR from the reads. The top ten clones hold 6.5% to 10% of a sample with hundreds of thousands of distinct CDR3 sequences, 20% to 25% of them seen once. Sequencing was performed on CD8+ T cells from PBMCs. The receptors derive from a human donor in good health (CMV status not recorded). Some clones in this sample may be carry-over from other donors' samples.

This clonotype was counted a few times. CDR3: CASSSPTVLYEQYV. Here the CDR3 DNA reads TGTGCCAGCAGTTCACCGACAGTCCTCTACGAGCAGTACGTC. The chain couples TRBV28 to TRBJ2-7, with D perhaps matching TRBD1 (5 bases). Germline loops: CDR1 MDHEN, CDR2 SYDVKM. V lost 4 bases and J 3 bases, leaving 13 bases between the germline ends. This CDR3 contains 14 residues.

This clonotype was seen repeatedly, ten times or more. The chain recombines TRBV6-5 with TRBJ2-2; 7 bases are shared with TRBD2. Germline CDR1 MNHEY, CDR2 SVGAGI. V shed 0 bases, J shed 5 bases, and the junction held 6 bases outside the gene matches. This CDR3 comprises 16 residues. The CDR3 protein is CASSYSGGVRTGELFF. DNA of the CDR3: TGTGCCAGCAGTTACTCGGGAGGGGTTCGGACCGGGGAGCTGTTTTTT.

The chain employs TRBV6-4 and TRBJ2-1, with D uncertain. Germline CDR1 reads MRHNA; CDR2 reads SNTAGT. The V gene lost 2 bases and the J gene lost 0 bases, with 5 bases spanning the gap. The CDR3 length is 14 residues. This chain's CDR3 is CASSDKSSYNEQFF. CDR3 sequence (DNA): TGTGCCAGCAGTGACAAAAGCTCCTACAATGAGCAGTTCTTC.